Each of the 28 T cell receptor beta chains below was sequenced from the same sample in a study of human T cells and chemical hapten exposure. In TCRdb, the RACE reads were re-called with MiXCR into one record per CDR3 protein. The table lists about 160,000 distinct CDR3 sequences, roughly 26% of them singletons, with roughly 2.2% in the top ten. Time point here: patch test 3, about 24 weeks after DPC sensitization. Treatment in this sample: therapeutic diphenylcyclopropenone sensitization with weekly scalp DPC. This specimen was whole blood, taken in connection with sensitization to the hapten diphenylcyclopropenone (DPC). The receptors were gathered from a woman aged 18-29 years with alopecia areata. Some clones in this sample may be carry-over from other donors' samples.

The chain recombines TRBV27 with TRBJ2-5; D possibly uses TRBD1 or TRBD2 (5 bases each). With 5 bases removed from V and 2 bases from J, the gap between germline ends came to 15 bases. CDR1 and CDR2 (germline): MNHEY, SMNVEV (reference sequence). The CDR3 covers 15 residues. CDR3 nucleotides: TGTGCCAGCAGTCCCCGGGACCGCATACAAGAGACCCAGTACTTC. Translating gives CASSPRDRIQETQYF.

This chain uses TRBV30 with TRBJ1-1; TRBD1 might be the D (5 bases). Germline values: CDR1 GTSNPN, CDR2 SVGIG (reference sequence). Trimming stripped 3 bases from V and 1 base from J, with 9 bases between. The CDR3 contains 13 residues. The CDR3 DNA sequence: TGTGCCTGGAGCGTGACAGAGAACACTGAAGCTTTCTTT. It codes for CAWSVTENTEAFF.

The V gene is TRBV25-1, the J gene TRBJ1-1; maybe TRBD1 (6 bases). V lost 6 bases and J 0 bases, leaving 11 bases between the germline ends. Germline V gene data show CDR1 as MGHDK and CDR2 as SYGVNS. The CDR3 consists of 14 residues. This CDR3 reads CASRGGHLNTEAFF. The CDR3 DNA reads TGTGCCAGCAGGGGGGGGCACCTGAACACTGAAGCTTTCTTT. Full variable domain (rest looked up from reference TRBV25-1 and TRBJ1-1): EADIYQTPRYLVIGTGKKITLECSQTMGHDKMYWYQQDPGMELHLIHYSYGVNSTEKGDLSSESTVSRIRTEHFPLTLESARPSHTSQYLCASRGGHLNTEAFFGQGTRLTVV.

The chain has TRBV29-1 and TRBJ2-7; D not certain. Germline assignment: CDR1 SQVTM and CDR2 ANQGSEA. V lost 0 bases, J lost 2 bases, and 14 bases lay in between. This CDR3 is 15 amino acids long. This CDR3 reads CSVEEESDITYEQYF. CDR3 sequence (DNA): TGCAGCGTTGAAGAGGAGTCAGATATCACCTACGAGCAGTACTTC.

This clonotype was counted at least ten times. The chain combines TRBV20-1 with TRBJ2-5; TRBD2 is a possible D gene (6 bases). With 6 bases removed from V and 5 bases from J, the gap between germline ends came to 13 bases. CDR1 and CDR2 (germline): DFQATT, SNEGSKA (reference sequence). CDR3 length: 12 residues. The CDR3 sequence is CSARLDGETQYF. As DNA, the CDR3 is TGCAGTGCCCGACTAGACGGGGAGACCCAGTACTTC.

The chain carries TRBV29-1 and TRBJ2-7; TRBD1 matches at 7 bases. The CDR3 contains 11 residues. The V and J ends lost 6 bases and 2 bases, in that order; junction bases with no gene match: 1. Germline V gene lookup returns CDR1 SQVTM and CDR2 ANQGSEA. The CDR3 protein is CSVGQTYEQYF. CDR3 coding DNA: TGCAGCGTGGGACAGACCTACGAGCAGTACTTC.

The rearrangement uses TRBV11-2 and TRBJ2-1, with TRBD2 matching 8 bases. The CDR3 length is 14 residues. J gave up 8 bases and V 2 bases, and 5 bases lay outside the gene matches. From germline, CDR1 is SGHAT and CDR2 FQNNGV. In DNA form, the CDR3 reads TGTGCCAGCAGCTTAATGAGCGGGGGCCATGAGCAGTTCTTC. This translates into CASSLMSGGHEQFF.

The CDR3 region has the DNA TGTGCCAGCAGTTTCTTAGGGACAGGGAATTCACCCCTCCACTTT. It codes for CASSFLGTGNSPLHF. This chain joins TRBV27 and TRBJ1-6; 9 bases map to TRBD1. The V and J ends lost 3 bases and 7 bases, in that order; junction bases with no gene match: 4. Germline V gives CDR1 MNHEY, CDR2 SMNVEV (reference sequence). CDR3 length: 15 residues.

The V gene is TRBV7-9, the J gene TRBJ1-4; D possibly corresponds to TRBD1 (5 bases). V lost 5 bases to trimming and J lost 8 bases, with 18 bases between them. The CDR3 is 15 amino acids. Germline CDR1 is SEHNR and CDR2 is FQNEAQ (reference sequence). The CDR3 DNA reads TGTGCCAGCAGCCCCCCCCGCCCAGGGCAAGAAAAACTGTTTTTT. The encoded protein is CASSPPRPGQEKLFF.

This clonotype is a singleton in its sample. CDR3 sequence (DNA): TGCGCCAGCAGCCAAGATGCCGGACAGGGTAATTCACCCCTCCACTTT. Translation: CASSQDAGQGNSPLHF. The chain carries TRBV4-3 and TRBJ1-6, with 8 bases aligning to TRBD1. The CDR3 runs 16 residues. Germline V gene data show CDR1 as LGHNA and CDR2 as YSLEER. The ends lost 0 bases at V and 6 bases at J; junction bases unmatched: 4.

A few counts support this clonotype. CDR3 nucleotides: TGTGCCATCAGTGAACGGGGGAGCAATCAGCCCCAGCATTTT. Translated, it gives CAISERGSNQPQHF. This rearrangement joins TRBV10-3 to TRBJ1-5, with a tentative D call TRBD1 (5 bases). The CDR3 length is 14 residues. Germline values: CDR1 ENHRY, CDR2 SYGVKD. With 3 bases removed from V and 1 base from J, the gap between germline ends came to 7 bases.

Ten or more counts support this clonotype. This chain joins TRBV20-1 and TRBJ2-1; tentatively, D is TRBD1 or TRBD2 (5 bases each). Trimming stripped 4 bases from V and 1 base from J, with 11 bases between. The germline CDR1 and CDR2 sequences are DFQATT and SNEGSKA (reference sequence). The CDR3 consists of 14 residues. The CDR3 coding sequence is TGCAGTGCTAAACGGGACCTTTCCTACAATGAGCAGTTCTTC. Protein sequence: CSAKRDLSYNEQFF.

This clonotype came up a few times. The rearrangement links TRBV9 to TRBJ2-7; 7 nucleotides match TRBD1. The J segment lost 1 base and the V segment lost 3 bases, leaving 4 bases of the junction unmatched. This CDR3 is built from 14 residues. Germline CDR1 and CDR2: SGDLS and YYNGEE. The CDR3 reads CASSGGTDSYEQYF. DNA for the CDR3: TGTGCCAGCAGCGGAGGGACAGATTCCTACGAGCAGTACTTC.

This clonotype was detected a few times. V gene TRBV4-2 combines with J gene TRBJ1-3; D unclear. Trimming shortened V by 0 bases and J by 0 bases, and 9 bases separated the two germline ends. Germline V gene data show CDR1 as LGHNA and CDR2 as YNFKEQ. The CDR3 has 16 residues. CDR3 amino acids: CASSQESVRSGNTIYF. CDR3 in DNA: TGTGCCAGCAGCCAAGAAAGTGTCCGCTCTGGAAACACCATATATTTT.

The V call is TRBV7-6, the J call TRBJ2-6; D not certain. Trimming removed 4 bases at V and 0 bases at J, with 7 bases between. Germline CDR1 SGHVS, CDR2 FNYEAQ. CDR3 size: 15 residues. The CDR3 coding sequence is TGTGCCAGCAGCTCCCCAAGCTCTGGGGCCAACGTCCTGACTTTC. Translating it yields CASSSPSSGANVLTF.

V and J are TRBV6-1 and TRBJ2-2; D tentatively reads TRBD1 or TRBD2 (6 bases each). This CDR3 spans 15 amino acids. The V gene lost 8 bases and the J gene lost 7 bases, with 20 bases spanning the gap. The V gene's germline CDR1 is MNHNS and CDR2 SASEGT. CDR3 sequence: CASLEGGLTVGELFF. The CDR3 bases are TGTGCCAGCCTTGAAGGGGGGCTGACGGTCGGGGAGCTGTTTTTT.

The CDR3 protein is CSIPQGGTSGGPYNEQFF. The CDR3 DNA reads TGCAGCATACCACAGGGAGGGACTAGCGGGGGCCCCTACAATGAGCAGTTCTTC. J is TRBJ2-1 and V is TRBV29-1, with 14 bases fitting TRBD2. The CDR3 is made up of 18 amino acids. CDR1 and CDR2 from the germline V gene are SQVTM and ANQGSEA. After removal of 8 bases from V and 2 bases from J, the junction contained 14 bases not matched to a gene.

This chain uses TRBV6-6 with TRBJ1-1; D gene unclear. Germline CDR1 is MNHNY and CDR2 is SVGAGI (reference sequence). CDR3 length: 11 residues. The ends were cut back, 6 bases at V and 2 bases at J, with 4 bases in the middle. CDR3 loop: CASRYNTEAFF. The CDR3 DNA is TGTGCCAGCAGGTATAACACTGAAGCTTTCTTT.

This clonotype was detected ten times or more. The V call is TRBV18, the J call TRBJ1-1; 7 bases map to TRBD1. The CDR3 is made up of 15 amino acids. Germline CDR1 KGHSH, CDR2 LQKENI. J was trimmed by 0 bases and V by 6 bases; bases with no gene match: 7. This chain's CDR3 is CASSQVGTVNTEAFF. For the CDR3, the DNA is TGTGCCAGCTCCCAGGTCGGGACAGTGAACACTGAAGCTTTCTTT.

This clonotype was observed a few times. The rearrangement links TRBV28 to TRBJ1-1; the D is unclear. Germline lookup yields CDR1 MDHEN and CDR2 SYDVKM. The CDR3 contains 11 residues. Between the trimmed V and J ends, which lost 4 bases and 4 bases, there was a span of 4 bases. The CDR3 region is CASSWATEAFF. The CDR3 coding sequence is TGTGCCAGCAGTTGGGCCACTGAAGCTTTCTTT.

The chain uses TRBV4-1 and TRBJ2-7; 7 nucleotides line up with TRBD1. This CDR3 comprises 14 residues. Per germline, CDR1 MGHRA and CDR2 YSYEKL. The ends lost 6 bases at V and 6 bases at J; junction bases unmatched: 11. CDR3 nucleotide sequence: TGCGCCAGCAGACGGACAGGTCTTCAGGGCGAGCAGTACTTC. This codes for CASRRTGLQGEQYF.

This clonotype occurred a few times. The CDR3 region is CSASDRNTEAFF. For the CDR3, the DNA is TGCAGTGCTAGCGACAGGAACACTGAAGCTTTCTTT. The chain has TRBV20-1 and TRBJ1-1; D is perhaps TRBD1 (5 bases). Between the trimmed V and J ends, which lost 3 bases and 1 base, there was a span of 6 bases. Germline V gives CDR1 DFQATT, CDR2 SNEGSKA (reference sequence). This CDR3 contains 12 residues.

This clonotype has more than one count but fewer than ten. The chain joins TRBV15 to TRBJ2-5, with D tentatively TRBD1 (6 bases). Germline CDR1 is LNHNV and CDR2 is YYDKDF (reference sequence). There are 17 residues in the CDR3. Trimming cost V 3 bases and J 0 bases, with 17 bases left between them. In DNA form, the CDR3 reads TGTGCCACCAGCAGCCACTCCGGGACAACGTACCAAGAGACCCAGTACTTC. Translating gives CATSSHSGTTYQETQYF. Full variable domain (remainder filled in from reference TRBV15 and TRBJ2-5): DAMVIQNPRYQVTQFGKPVTLSCSQTLNHNVMYWYQQKSSQAPKLLFHYYDKDFNNEADTPDNFQSRRPNTSFCFLDIRSPGLGDTAMYLCATSSHSGTTYQETQYFGPGTRLLVL.

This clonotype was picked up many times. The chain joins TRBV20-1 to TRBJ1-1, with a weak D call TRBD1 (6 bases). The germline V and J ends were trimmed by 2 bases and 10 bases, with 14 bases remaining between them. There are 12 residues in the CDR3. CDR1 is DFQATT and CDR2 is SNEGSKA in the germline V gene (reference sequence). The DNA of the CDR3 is TGCAGTGCTAGACAGGGGACGTTGGGAGCTTTCTTT. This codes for CSARQGTLGAFF.

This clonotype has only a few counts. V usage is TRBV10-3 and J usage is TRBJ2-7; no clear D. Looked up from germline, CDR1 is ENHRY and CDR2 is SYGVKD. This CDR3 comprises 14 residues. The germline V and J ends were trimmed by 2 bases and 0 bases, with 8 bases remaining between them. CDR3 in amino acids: CAISEQSDSYEQYF. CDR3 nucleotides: TGTGCCATCAGTGAGCAAAGCGACTCCTACGAGCAGTACTTC.

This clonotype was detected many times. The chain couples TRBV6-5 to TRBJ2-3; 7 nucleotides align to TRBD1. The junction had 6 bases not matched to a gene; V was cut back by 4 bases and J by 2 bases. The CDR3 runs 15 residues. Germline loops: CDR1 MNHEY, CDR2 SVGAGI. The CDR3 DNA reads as TGTGCCAGCAGTTGGGACAGCCAGAACACAGATACGCAGTATTTT. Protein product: CASSWDSQNTDTQYF.

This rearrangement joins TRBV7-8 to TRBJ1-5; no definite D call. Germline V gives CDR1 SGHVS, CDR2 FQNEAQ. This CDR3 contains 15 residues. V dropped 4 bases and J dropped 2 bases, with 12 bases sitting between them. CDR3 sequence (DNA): TGTGCCAGCAGCTCCGTGGTGTTTGGCAATCAGCCCCAGCATTTT. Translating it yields CASSSVVFGNQPQHF. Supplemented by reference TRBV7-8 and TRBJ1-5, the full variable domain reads GAGVSQSPRYKVAKRGQDVALRCDPISGHVSLFWYQQALGQGPEFLTYFQNEAQLDKSGLPSDRFFAERPEGSVSTLKIQRTQQEDSAVYLCASSSVVFGNQPQHFGDGTRLSIL.

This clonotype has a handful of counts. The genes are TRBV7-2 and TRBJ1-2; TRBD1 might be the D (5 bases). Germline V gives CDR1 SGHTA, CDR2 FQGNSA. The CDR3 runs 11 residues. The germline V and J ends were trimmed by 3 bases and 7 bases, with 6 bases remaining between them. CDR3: CASSFGGGYTF. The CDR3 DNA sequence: TGTGCCAGCAGCTTTGGGGGTGGCTACACCTTC. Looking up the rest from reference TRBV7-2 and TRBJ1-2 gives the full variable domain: GAGVSQSPSNKVTEKGKDVELRCDPISGHTALYWYRQSLGQGLEFLIYFQGNSAPDKSGLPSDRFSAERTGGSVSTLTIQRTQQEDSAVYLCASSFGGGYTFGSGTRLTVV.